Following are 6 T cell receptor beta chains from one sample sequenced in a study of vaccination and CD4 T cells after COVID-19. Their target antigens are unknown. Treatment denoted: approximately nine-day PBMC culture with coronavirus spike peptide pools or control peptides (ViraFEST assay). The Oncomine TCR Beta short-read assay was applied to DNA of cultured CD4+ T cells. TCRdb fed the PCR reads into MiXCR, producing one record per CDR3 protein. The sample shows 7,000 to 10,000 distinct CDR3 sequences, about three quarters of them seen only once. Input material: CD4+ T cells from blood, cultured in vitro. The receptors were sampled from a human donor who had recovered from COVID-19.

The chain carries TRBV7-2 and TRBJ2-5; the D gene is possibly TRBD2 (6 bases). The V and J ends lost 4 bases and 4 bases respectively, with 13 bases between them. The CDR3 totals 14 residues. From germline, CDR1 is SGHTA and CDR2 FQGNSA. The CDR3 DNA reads TGTGCCAGCAGCTGGGGGACTGTCATAGAGACCCAGTACTTC. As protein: CASSWGTVIETQYF.

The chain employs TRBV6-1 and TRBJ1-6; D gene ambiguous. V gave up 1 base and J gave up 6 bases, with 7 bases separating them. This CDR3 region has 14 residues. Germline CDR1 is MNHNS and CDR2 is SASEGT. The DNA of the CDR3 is TGTGCCAGCAGTGAAGTGGGCCCTAATTCACCCCTCCACTTT. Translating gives CASSEVGPNSPLHF.

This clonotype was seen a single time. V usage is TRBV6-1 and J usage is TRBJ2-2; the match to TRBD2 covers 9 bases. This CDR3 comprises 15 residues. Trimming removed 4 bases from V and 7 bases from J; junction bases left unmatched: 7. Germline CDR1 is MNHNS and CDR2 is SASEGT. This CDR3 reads CASSAGEREVGELFF. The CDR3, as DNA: TGTGCCAGCAGTGCCGGCGAGCGGGAGGTCGGGGAGCTGTTTTTT.

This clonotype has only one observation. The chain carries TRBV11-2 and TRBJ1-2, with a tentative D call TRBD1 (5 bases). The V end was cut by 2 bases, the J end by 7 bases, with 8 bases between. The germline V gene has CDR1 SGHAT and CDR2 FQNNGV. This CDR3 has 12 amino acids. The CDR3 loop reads CASSLSGFGYTF. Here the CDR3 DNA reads TGTGCCAGCAGCTTATCAGGGTTTGGCTACACCTTC.

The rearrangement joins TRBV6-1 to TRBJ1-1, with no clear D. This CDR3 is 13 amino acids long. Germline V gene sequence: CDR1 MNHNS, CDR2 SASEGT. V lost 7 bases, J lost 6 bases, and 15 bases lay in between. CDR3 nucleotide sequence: TGTGCCAGCACTTCAAACTTGGGGTCTGAAGCTTTCTTT. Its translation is CASTSNLGSEAFF.

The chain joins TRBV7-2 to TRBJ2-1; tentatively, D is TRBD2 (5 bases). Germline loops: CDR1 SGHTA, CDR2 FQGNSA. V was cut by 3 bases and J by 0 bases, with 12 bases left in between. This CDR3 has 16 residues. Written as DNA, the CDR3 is TGTGCCAGCAGCTTCGCCTCTGGGAGCTCCTACAATGAGCAGTTCTTC. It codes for CASSFASGSSYNEQFF.